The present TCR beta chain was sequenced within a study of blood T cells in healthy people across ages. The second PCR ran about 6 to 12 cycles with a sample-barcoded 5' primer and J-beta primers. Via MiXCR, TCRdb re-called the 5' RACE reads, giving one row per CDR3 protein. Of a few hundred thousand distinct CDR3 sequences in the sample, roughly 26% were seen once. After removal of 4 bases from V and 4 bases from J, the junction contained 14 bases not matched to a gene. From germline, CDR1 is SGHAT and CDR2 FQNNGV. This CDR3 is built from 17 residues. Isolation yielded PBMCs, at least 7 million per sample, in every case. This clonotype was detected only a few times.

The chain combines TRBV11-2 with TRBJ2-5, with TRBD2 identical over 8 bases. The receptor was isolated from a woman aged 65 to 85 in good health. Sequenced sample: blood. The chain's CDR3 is CASSSLGIAGFLETQYF. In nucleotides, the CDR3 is TGTGCCAGCAGCTCCCTCGGAATAGCGGGATTTCTAGAGACCCAGTACTTC.